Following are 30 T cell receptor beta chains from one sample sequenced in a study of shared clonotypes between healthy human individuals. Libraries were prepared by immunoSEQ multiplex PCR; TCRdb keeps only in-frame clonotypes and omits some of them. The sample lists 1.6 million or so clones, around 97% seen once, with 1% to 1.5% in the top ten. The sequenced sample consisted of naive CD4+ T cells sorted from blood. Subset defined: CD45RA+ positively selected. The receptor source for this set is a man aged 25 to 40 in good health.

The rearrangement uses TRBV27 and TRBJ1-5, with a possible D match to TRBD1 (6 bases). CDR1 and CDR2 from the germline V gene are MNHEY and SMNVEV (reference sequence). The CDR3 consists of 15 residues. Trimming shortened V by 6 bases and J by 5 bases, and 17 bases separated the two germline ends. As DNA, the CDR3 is TGTGCCAGCAGCCAATTGACAGGAATTGATCAGCCCCAGCATTTT. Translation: CASSQLTGIDQPQHF.

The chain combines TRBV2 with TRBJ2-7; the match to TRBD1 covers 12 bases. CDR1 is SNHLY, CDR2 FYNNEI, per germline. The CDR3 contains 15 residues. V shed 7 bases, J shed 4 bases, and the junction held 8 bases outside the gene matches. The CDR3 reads CASTRDRGRGYEQYF. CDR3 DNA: TGTGCCAGCACCCGGGACAGGGGGCGCGGGTACGAGCAGTACTTC. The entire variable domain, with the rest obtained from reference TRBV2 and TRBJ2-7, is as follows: EPEVTQTPSHQVTQMGQEVILRCVPISNHLYFYWYRQILGQKVEFLVSFYNNEISEKSEIFDDQFSVERPDGSNFTLKIRSTKLEDSAMYFCASTRDRGRGYEQYFGPGTRLTVT.

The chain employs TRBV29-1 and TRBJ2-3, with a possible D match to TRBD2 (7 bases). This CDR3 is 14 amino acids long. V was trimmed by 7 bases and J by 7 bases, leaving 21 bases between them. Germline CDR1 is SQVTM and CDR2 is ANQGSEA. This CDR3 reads CSELGGGGLHTQYF. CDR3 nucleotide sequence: TGCAGCGAACTCGGTGGGGGGGGGCTCCATACGCAGTATTTT.

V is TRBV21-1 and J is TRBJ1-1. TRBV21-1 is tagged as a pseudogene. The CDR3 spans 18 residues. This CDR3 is CASSSRPREGSMNTEAFF. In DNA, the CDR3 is TGTGCCAGCAGCTCGCGACCCCGTGAGGGATCGATGAACACTGAAGCTTTCTTT.

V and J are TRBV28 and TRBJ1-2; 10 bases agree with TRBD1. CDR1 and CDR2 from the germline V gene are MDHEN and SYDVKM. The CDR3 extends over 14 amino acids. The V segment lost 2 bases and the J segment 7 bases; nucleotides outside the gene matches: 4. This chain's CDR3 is CASSLPGTGVGYTF. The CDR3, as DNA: TGTGCCAGCAGTTTACCCGGGACAGGGGTTGGCTACACCTTC.

CDR3: CASSPPGLQNEQYF. The DNA of the CDR3 is TGTGCCAGCTCACCGCCGGGACTACAGAACGAGCAGTACTTC. The V call is TRBV18, the J call TRBJ2-7; the match to TRBD2 covers 7 bases. From germline, CDR1 is KGHSH and CDR2 LQKENI. J gave up 5 bases and V 3 bases, and 7 bases lay outside the gene matches. The CDR3 is 14 amino acids.

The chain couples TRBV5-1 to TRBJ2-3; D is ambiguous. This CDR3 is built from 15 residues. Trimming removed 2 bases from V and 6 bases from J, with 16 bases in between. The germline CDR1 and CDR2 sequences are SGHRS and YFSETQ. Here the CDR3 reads CASSFGRIPPDTQYF. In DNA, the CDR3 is TGCGCCAGCAGCTTCGGACGAATCCCGCCCGATACGCAGTATTTT.

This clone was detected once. Written as DNA, the CDR3 is TGTGCCAGCAGCCCCCTTGCCAGGCAGCAGAAAAGCGGGAGTGGGAAGTACGAGCAGTACTTC. It codes for CASSPLARQQKSGSGKYEQYF. The chain links TRBV7-8 to TRBJ2-7; 8 bases align to TRBD2. With 5 bases clipped from V and 4 bases from J, the junction kept 28 bases outside the gene matches. The germline gives CDR1 SGHVS, CDR2 FQNEAQ. The CDR3 has 21 residues.

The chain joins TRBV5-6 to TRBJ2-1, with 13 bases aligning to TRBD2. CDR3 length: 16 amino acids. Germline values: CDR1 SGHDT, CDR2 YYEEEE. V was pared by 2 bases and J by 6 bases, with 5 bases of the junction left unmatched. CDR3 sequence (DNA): TGTGCCAGCAGCTTCCGACTAGCGGGAGGTCCCAATGAGCAGTTCTTC. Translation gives CASSFRLAGGPNEQFF.

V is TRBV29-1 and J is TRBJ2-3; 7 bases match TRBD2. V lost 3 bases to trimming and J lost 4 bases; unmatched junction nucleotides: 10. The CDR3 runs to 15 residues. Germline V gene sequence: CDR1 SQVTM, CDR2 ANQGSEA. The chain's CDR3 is CSVEVDGSGADTQYF. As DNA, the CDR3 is TGCAGCGTTGAGGTGGACGGGAGCGGGGCAGATACGCAGTATTTT.

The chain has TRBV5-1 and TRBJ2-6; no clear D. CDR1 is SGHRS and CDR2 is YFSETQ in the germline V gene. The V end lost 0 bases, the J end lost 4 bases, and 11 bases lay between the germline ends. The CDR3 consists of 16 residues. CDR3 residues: CASSLAAVLGANVLTF. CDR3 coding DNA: TGCGCCAGCAGCTTGGCTGCGGTTCTGGGGGCCAACGTCCTGACTTTC.

CDR3 sequence: CASSLEGQANYGYTF. The CDR3 DNA reads as TGTGCCAGCAGTTTAGAAGGACAGGCTAACTATGGCTACACCTTC. The rearrangement joins TRBV27 to TRBJ1-2; 7 nucleotides align to TRBD1. Germline trimming cut 2 bases from V and 0 bases from J; bases unmatched to any gene: 3. This CDR3 has 15 residues. Germline CDR1 and CDR2: MNHEY and SMNVEV (reference sequence).

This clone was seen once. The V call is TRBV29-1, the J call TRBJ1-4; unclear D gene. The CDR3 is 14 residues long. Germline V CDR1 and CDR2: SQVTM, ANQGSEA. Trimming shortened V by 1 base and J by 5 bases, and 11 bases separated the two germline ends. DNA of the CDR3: TGCAGCGTTGAAGCCCGTCAGAAGAATGAAAAACTGTTTTTT. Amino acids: CSVEARQKNEKLFF.

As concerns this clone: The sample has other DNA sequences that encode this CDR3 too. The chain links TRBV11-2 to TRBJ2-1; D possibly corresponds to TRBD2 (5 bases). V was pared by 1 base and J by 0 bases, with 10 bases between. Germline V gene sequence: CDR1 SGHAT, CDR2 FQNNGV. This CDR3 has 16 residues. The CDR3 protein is CASSLGPSLSYNEQFF. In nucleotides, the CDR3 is TGTGCCAGCAGCTTAGGCCCTAGCCTCTCCTACAATGAGCAGTTCTTC.

The CDR3 here is CASSTKQGSTEAFF. The DNA of the CDR3 is TGTGCCAGCTCAACTAAACAGGGATCCACTGAAGCTTTCTTT. The chain carries TRBV18 and TRBJ1-1; D is possibly TRBD1 (6 bases). Germline V CDR1 and CDR2: KGHSH, LQKENI. CDR3 length equals 14 residues. Deletions cut 5 bases from V and 4 bases from J, with 14 bases between.

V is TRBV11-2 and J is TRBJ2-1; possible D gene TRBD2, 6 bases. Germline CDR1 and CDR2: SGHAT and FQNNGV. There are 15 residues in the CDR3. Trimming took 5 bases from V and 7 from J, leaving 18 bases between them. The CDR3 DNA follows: TGTGCCAGCAGCCCCATCGGGGGAGTGGTGAATGAGCAGTTCTTC. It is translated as CASSPIGGVVNEQFF.

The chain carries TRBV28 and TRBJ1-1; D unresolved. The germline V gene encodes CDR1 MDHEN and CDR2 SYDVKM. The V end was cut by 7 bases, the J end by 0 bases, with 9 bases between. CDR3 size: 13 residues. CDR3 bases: TGTGCCAGCATAAGGCCCGTGAACACTGAAGCTTTCTTT. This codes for CASIRPVNTEAFF.

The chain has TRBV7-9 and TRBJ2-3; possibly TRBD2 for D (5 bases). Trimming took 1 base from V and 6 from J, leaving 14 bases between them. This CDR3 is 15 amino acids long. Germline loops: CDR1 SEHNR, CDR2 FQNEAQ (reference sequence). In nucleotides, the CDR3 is TGTGCCAGCAGCTTAGTGGGAGTCCCAACCGATACGCAGTATTTT. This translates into CASSLVGVPTDTQYF.

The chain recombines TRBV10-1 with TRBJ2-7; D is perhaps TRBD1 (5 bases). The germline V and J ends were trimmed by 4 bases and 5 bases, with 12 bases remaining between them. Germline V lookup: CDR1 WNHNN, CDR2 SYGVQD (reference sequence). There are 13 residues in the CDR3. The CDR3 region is CASSAVSRDEQYF. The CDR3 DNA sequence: TGCGCCAGCAGTGCCGTCTCCAGGGACGAGCAGTACTTC.

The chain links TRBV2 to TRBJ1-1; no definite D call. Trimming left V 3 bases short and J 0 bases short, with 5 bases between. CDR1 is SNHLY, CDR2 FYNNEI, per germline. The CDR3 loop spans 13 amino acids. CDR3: CASSDQMNTEAFF. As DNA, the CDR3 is TGTGCCAGCAGTGACCAGATGAACACTGAAGCTTTCTTT. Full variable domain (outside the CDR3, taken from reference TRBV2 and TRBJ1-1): EPEVTQTPSHQVTQMGQEVILRCVPISNHLYFYWYRQILGQKVEFLVSFYNNEISEKSEIFDDQFSVERPDGSNFTLKIRSTKLEDSAMYFCASSDQMNTEAFFGQGTRLTVV.

The CDR3: CAISDNSNEQFF. In DNA form, the CDR3 reads TGTGCCATCAGTGATAACAGCAATGAGCAGTTCTTC. The chain couples TRBV10-3 to TRBJ2-1; no clear D. Trimming shortened V by 3 bases and J by 6 bases, and 6 bases separated the two germline ends. Germline CDR1 is ENHRY and CDR2 is SYGVKD. The CDR3 contains 12 residues.

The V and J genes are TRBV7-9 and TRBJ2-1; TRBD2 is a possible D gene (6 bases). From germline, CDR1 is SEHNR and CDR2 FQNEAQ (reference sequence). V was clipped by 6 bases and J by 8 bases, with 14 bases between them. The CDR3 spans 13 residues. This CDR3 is CASSRRGSYEQFF. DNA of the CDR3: TGTGCCAGCAGTAGGAGGGGCAGTTATGAGCAGTTCTTC. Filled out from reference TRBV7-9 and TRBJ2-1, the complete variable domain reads DTGVSQNPRHKITKRGQNVTFRCDPISEHNRLYWYRQTLGQGPEFLTYFQNEAQLEKSRLLSDRFSAERPKGSFSTLEIQRTEQGDSAMYLCASSRRGSYEQFFGPGTRLTVL.

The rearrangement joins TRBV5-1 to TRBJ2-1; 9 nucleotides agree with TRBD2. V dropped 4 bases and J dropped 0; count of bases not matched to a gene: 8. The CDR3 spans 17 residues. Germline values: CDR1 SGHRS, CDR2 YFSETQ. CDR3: CASSPTSGGSSYNEQFF. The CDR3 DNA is TGCGCCAGCAGCCCGACTAGCGGAGGGAGCTCCTACAATGAGCAGTTCTTC.

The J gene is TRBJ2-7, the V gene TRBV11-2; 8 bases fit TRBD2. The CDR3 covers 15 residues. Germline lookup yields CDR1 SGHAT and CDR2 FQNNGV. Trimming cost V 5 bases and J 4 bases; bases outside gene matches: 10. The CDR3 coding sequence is TGTGCCAGCAGCATGATCGGCGGGAGGTTATACGAGCAGTACTTC. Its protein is CASSMIGGRLYEQYF.

CDR3 sequence reads: CASSLTSGTGGEQYF. The DNA of the CDR3 is TGTGCCAGCAGCTTAACCTCCGGGACAGGGGGCGAGCAGTACTTC. The chain couples TRBV6-5 to TRBJ2-7; 11 bases agree with TRBD1. V shed 6 bases, J shed 6 bases, and the junction held 10 bases outside the gene matches. This CDR3 region has 15 residues. Germline CDR1 reads MNHEY; CDR2 reads SVGAGI.

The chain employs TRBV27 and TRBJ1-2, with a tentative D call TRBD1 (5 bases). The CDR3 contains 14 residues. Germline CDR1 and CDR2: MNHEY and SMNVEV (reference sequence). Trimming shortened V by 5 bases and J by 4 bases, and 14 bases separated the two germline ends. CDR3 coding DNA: TGTGCCAGCAGTCCACGGGGACGGGCCTATGGCTACACCTTC. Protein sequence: CASSPRGRAYGYTF.

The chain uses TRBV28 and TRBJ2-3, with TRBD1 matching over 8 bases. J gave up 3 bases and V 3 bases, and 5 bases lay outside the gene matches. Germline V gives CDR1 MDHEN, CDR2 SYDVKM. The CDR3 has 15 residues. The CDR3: CASSLGQAGTDTQYF. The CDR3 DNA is TGTGCCAGCAGTTTGGGACAGGCTGGGACAGATACGCAGTATTTT.

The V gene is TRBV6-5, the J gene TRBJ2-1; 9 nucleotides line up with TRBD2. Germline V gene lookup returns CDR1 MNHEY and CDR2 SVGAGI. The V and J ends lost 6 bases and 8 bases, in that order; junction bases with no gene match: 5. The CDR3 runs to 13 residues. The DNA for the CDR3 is TGTGCCAGCAGACTAGCGGGCAGCGATGAGCAGTTCTTC. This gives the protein CASRLAGSDEQFF.

This chain's CDR3 is CASSGVAGVFYNEQFF. The CDR3, as DNA: TGTGCCAGCAGCGGCGTAGCGGGAGTTTTTTACAATGAGCAGTTCTTC. This chain joins TRBV9 and TRBJ2-1; 9 nucleotides match TRBD2. The CDR3 contains 16 residues. V was pared by 3 bases and J by 4 bases, with 8 bases of the junction left unmatched. Germline V gene lookup returns CDR1 SGDLS and CDR2 YYNGEE. The full variable domain, completed using reference TRBV9 and TRBJ2-1, is DSGVTQTPKHLITATGQRVTLRCSPRSGDLSVYWYQQSLDQGLQFLIQYYNGEERAKGNILERFSAQQFPDLHSELNLSSLELGDSALYFCASSGVAGVFYNEQFFGPGTRLTVL.

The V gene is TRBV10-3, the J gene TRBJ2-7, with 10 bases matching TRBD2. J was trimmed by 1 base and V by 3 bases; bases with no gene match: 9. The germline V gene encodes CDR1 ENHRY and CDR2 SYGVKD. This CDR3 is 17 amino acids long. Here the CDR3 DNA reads TGTGCCATCAGTGACGCTAGCGGGAGAGGAGGGTCCTACGAGCAGTACTTC. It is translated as CAISDASGRGGSYEQYF.